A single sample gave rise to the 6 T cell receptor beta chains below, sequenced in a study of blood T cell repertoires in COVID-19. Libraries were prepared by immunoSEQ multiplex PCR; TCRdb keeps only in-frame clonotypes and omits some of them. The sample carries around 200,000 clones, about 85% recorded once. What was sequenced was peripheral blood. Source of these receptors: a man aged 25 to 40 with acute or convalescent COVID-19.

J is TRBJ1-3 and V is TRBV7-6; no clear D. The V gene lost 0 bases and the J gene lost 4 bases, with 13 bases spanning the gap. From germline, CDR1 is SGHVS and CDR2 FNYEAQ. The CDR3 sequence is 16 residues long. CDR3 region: CASSLAPGGSGNTIYF. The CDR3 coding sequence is TGTGCCAGCAGCTTAGCTCCTGGAGGGTCAGGAAACACCATATATTTT.

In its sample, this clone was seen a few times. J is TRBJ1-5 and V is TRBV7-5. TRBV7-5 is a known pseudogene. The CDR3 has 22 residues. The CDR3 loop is CARSLVLVLAGGDSYSNQPQHF. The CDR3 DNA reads TGTGCCAGAAGCTTAGTCCTGGTCTTGGCAGGAGGAGACTCCTATAGCAATCAGCCCCAGCATTTT.

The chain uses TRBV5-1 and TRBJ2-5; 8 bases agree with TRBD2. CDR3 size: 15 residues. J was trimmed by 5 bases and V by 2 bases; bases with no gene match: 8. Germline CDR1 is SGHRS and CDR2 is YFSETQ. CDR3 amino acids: CASSFRGGYLETQYF. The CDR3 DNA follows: TGCGCCAGCAGCTTCCGGGGGGGATACCTGGAGACCCAGTACTTC.

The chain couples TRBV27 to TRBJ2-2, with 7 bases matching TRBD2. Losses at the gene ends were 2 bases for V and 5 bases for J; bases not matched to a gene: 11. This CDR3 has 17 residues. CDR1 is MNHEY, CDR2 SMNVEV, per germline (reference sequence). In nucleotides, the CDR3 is TGTGCCAGCAGTTTAGAGTCGAGGGAGGGTCATACCGGGGAGCTGTTTTTT. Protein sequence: CASSLESREGHTGELFF.

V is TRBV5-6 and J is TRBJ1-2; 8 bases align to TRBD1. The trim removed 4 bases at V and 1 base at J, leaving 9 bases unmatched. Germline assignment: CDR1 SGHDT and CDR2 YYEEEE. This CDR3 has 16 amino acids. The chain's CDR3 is CASSLTDRDLNYGYTF. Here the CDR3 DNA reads TGTGCCAGCAGCCTTACGGACAGGGACCTTAACTATGGCTACACCTTC. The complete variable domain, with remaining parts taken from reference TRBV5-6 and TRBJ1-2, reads DAGVTQSPTHLIKTRGQQVTLRCSPKSGHDTVSWYQQALGQGPQFIFQYYEEEERQRGNFPDRFSGHQFPNYSSELNVNALLLGDSALYLCASSLTDRDLNYGYTFGSGTRLTVV.

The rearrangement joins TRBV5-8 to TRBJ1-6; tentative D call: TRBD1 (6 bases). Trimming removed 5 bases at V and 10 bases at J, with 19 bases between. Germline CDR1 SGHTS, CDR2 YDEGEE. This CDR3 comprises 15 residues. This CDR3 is CASRPTWGPGSPLHF. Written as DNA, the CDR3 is TGTGCCAGCAGACCTACATGGGGGCCAGGATCACCCCTCCACTTT.